These 13 T cell receptor beta chains came from one sample sequenced in a study of cytomegalovirus exposure and HLA in healthy donors. Sequencing used immunoSEQ multiplex PCR; TCRdb keeps in-frame clones, though not all of them. The table records about 97,000 clones, about 95% of them present only once. Sequencing used PBMCs. These receptors all come from a woman aged 18-35 years in good health and CMV-seronegative.

The rearrangement uses TRBV5-1 and TRBJ2-1, with 10 bases identical to TRBD2. The germline V gene has CDR1 SGHRS and CDR2 YFSETQ. The V segment lost 4 bases and the J segment 7 bases; nucleotides outside the gene matches: 5. CDR3 length: 14 amino acids. The CDR3 sequence is CASSHLAGENEQFF. CDR3 nucleotide sequence: TGCGCCAGCAGCCATCTAGCGGGGGAGAATGAGCAGTTCTTC.

This clone has more than one count but fewer than ten. The rearrangement joins TRBV7-6 to TRBJ2-3, with 10 bases matching TRBD2. CDR1 SGHVS and CDR2 FNYEAQ come from the germline V gene. The CDR3 has 15 residues. The ends lost 1 base at V and 8 bases at J; junction bases unmatched: 6. The CDR3 here is CASSLGGSGGSTQYF. CDR3 bases: TGTGCCAGCAGCTTAGGTGGTAGCGGGGGGAGTACGCAGTATTTT.

V is TRBV6-1 and J is TRBJ1-5, with TRBD1 matching 9 bases. CDR1 MNHNS and CDR2 SASEGT come from the germline V gene. Trimming at V came to 0 bases and at J to 5 bases, leaving 5 bases not matched to a gene. The CDR3 contains 16 residues. As DNA, the CDR3 is TGTGCCAGCAGTGAAGCCTCGGGACAGGGCTATCAGCCCCAGCATTTT. Amino acid sequence: CASSEASGQGYQPQHF.

V usage is TRBV5-1 and J usage is TRBJ2-7; 13 bases align to TRBD2. Losses at the gene ends were 4 bases for V and 1 base for J; bases not matched to a gene: 5. From germline, CDR1 is SGHRS and CDR2 YFSETQ. CDR3 length: 16 residues. The CDR3 reads CASSLLAGGLSYEQYF. The CDR3 DNA sequence: TGCGCCAGCAGCCTACTAGCGGGAGGGCTTTCCTACGAGCAGTACTTC.

CDR3 residues: CASSPRTAPYEQYF. The CDR3 DNA is TGCGCCAGCAGTCCCCGGACTGCCCCCTACGAGCAGTACTTC. The chain links TRBV23-1 to TRBJ2-7; TRBD2 is a possible D gene (5 bases). TRBV23-1 is sorted into the ORF group, with uncertain function. Trimming pared 4 bases from V and 2 bases from J, leaving 12 bases between. CDR3 length: 14 residues.

V is TRBV5-1 and J is TRBJ2-3; 8 nucleotides align to TRBD1. J lost 2 bases, V lost 4 bases, and 12 bases had no gene match. The germline gives CDR1 SGHRS, CDR2 YFSETQ. CDR3 size: 17 residues. This CDR3 is CASSPLARQGFTDTQYF. CDR3 DNA: TGCGCCAGCAGCCCCCTCGCAAGACAGGGGTTCACAGATACGCAGTATTTT.

In DNA form, the CDR3 reads TGTGCCATCAGTGAGAGGGGACAGGGGGCAGGTGAGCAGTTCTTC. Its translation: CAISERGQGAGEQFF. This rearrangement joins TRBV10-3 to TRBJ2-1, with 12 bases lining up with TRBD1. The CDR3 is 15 amino acids. CDR1 is ENHRY, CDR2 SYGVKD, per germline. The V gene end was trimmed by 2 bases and the J gene end by 9 bases; junction bases not matched to a gene: 5.

The chain carries TRBV27 and TRBJ2-7; 14 bases are shared with TRBD2. The V gene end was trimmed by 4 bases and the J gene end by 4 bases; junction bases not matched to a gene: 3. Germline V gives CDR1 MNHEY, CDR2 SMNVEV (reference sequence). The CDR3 runs 15 residues. The CDR3 DNA reads TGTGCCAGCAGTTCACGACTAGCGGGGGGGTACGAGCAGTACTTC. Translating it yields CASSSRLAGGYEQYF.

The rearrangement links TRBV19 to TRBJ2-5; D is perhaps TRBD1 (6 bases). The germline gives CDR1 LNHDA, CDR2 SQIVND (reference sequence). V was pared by 1 base and J by 3 bases, with 12 bases between. This CDR3 region has 15 residues. The chain's CDR3 is CASSIAGSGEETQYF. The CDR3 region has the DNA TGTGCCAGTAGTATAGCAGGGTCAGGGGAAGAGACCCAGTACTTC. The complete variable domain, with remaining parts taken from reference TRBV19 and TRBJ2-5, reads DGGITQSPKYLFRKEGQNVTLSCEQNLNHDAMYWYRQDPGQGLRLIYYSQIVNDFQKGDIAEGYSVSREKKESFPLTVTSAQKNPTAFYLCASSIAGSGEETQYFGPGTRLLVL.

This chain connects TRBV5-4 to TRBJ2-2, with D tentatively TRBD2 (6 bases). V was cut by 3 bases and J by 5 bases, with 11 bases left in between. Looked up from germline, CDR1 is SGHNT and CDR2 is YYREEE (reference sequence). The CDR3 spans 14 residues. For the CDR3, the DNA is TGTGCCAGCAGCTCGTTCCGGGAGACCGGGGAGCTGTTTTTT. It yields the protein CASSSFRETGELFF.

This sequence joins TRBV5-6 and TRBJ2-5; the D gene is possibly TRBD1 (5 bases). This CDR3 spans 14 amino acids. Trimming took 1 base from V and 7 from J, leaving 14 bases between them. Per germline, CDR1 SGHDT and CDR2 YYEEEE. The CDR3 nucleotides are TGTGCCAGCAGCTTGCAAGGCCTAGGGGCGACCCAGTACTTC. Its protein is CASSLQGLGATQYF.

This chain joins TRBV6-1 and TRBJ1-2; perhaps TRBD1 as D (5 bases). The V and J ends lost 7 bases and 4 bases respectively, with 19 bases between them. Germline V CDR1 and CDR2: MNHNS, SASEGT. The CDR3 runs 15 residues. For the CDR3, the DNA is TGTGCCAGCACCCCACGGGGGGGAGGTGGCTATGGCTACACCTTC. Protein product: CASTPRGGGGYGYTF.

This sequence joins TRBV7-6 and TRBJ2-7, with 8 positions matching TRBD2. The CDR3 length is 17 residues. Germline CDR1 and CDR2: SGHVS and FNYEAQ. V shed 2 bases and J 0 bases; nucleotides not matched to a gene: 9. The CDR3 sequence is CASSLRAGGGSSYEQYF. The CDR3 bases are TGTGCCAGCAGCTTACGGGCGGGAGGAGGAAGCTCCTACGAGCAGTACTTC.